This T cell receptor beta chain was sequenced for a study of identical twins. Note on this clonotype: Its cognate antigen is unknown.

Germline V CDR1 and CDR2: MNHEY, SMNVEV (reference sequence). This CDR3 region has 15 residues. J was trimmed by 3 bases and V by 3 bases; bases with no gene match: 8. MiXCR, applied by TCRdb to the 5' RACE reads, yields one record per CDR3 protein. The repertoire holds some 730,000 distinct CDR3 sequences, with about 20% as singletons. Regarding the study as a whole: Invariant T cells like MAIT and iNKT could partly confound the zero-insertion analyses.

This sample also belongs to another study, concerning T cells expressing NK-cell markers. That report adds: Specificity for HCMV among expanded NKG2C+ T cell clones was not established.

Sequenced material: PBMCs. The chain employs TRBV27 and TRBJ2-7, with TRBD1 identical over 7 bases. The sequence was collected from a woman between 18 and 30 years old in good health. The chain's CDR3 is CASSFQGQTNYEQYF. The CDR3 nucleotides are TGTGCCAGCAGTTTTCAGGGACAGACGAACTACGAGCAGTACTTC.